The 8 T cell receptor beta chains below come from one sample, sequenced in a study of blood T cells in healthy people across ages. Using a J-beta primer mix together with a sample-barcoded 5' primer, a second PCR was run for about 7 to 12 cycles. Each CDR3 protein gets one entry after TCRdb re-called the 5' RACE reads with MiXCR. Of about 560,000 distinct CDR3 sequences in the sample, around 27% were seen once. A further study also used this sample, focusing on T cells of mothers and their children.

The sequenced sample consisted of blood. These receptors all come from a boy aged 2-15 years in good health.

This clonotype was recorded a few times. This chain connects TRBV25-1 to TRBJ2-1; 9 bases align to TRBD2. The germline CDR1 and CDR2 sequences are MGHDK and SYGVNS. The trim removed 4 bases at V and 7 bases at J, leaving 14 bases unmatched. The CDR3 length is 17 residues. The chain's CDR3 is CASSVPRGGGARNEQFF. The DNA of the CDR3 is TGTGCCAGCAGTGTCCCCCGGGGCGGGGGGGCCCGGAATGAGCAGTTCTTC.

The chain employs TRBV2 and TRBJ1-3; no clear D gene. The CDR3 is made up of 15 amino acids. The germline V and J ends were trimmed by 4 bases and 2 bases, with 12 bases remaining between them. CDR1 is SNHLY and CDR2 is FYNNEI in the germline V gene. The CDR3, as DNA: TGTGCCAGCAGTGCTGATTCTAGGGCTGGAAACACCATATATTTT. Its translation is CASSADSRAGNTIYF.

The genes are TRBV4-1 and TRBJ1-4, with unresolved D. CDR3 length equals 16 residues. Germline V gene lookup returns CDR1 MGHRA and CDR2 YSYEKL. V shed 4 bases and J shed 8 bases, with 20 bases lying between them. Here the CDR3 DNA reads TGCGCCAGCAGCCCGTCCGAGGGCCCCGTTAAAGAAAAACTGTTTTTT. It translates to CASSPSEGPVKEKLFF.

CDR3 DNA sequence: TGCGCCAGCAGCCTCCGAGAGCTTTTCGACGGGAGCTCCTACAATGAGCAGTTCTTC. It encodes CASSLRELFDGSSYNEQFF. The V gene is TRBV4-3, the J gene TRBJ2-1; the D gene is possibly TRBD2 (6 bases). V was cut by 4 bases and J by 0 bases, with 22 bases left in between. Germline V gives CDR1 LGHNA, CDR2 YSLEER. The CDR3 totals 19 residues.

This chain links TRBV21-1 with TRBJ2-4; the table's D call, TRBD2, was not checked against the DNA. TRBV21-1 is classified as a pseudogene. This CDR3 has 14 residues. The CDR3 spells CASRLSGALGIQYF. CDR3 nucleotides: TGTGCCAGCAGGTTGAGCGGAGCTTTAGGGATTCAGTACTTC.

The chain employs TRBV12-3 or TRBV12-4 and TRBJ2-3, with D possibly TRBD2 on 5 matching bases. The V end lost 5 bases, the J end lost 3 bases, and 15 bases lay between the germline ends. The CDR3 extends over 15 amino acids. The CDR3 sequence: CASSRARGRTDTQYF. CDR3 DNA: TGTGCCAGCAGTAGAGCTAGAGGGAGAACAGATACGCAGTATTTT.

This clonotype was picked up a small number of times. The chain recombines TRBV24-1 with TRBJ2-5; 13 bases align to TRBD2. The CDR3 consists of 17 residues. Germline loops: CDR1 KGHDR, CDR2 SFDVKD. Trimming at V came to 10 bases and at J to 2 bases, leaving 12 bases not matched to a gene. CDR3 DNA sequence: TGTGCCACTTCACCCGGGACTAGCGGGGCGTTTCAAGAGACCCAGTACTTC. Protein: CATSPGTSGAFQETQYF.

The rearrangement joins TRBV7-9 to TRBJ1-2; perhaps TRBD1 as D (6 bases). CDR1 and CDR2 from the germline V gene are SEHNR and FQNEAQ (reference sequence). The length of the CDR3 is 15 residues. V gave up 1 base and J gave up 3 bases, with 12 bases separating them. The DNA for the CDR3 is TGTGCCAGCAGCTTAGTTGGCAGGGGAGACTATGGCTACACCTTC. It translates to CASSLVGRGDYGYTF.